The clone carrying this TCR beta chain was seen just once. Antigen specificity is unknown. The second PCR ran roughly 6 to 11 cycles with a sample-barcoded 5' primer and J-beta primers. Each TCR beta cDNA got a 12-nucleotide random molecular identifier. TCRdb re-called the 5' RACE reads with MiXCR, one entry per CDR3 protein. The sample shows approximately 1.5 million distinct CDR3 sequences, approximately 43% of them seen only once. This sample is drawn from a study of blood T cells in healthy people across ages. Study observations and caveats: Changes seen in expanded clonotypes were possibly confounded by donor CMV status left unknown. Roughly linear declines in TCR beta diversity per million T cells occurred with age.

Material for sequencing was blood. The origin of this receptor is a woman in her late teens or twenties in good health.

The CDR3: CSALRGTGVYNEQYF. The CDR3 DNA is TGCAGTGCTTTGAGGGGGACAGGGGTCTACAATGAGCAGTACTTC. The chain couples TRBV20-1 to TRBJ2-1; 10 nucleotides align to TRBD1. Matching the DNA end better, TRBJ2-7 makes the J call doubtful. CDR1 DFQATT and CDR2 SNEGSKA come from the germline V gene (reference sequence). The CDR3 loop spans 15 amino acids.